Shown below are 5 T cell receptor beta chains from a single sample sequenced in a study of response to subunit inactivated influenza vaccine. Via MiXCR, TCRdb re-called the RT-PCR reads, giving one row per CDR3 protein. This repertoire shows about 160,000 distinct CDR3 sequences, about 11% found once; its top ten account for around 11%. Sample: non-naive T cells sorted from PBMCs, taken roughly 6 weeks after vaccination. These receptors all stem from a man between 50 and 59 years old who received an inactivated influenza vaccine.

The chain recombines TRBV19 with TRBJ2-7; a weak D match, TRBD1 (6 bases). Trimming stripped 3 bases from V and 5 bases from J, with 11 bases between. Per the germline V gene, CDR1 is LNHDA and CDR2 is SQIVND (reference sequence). The CDR3 runs 13 residues. The DNA of the CDR3 is TGTGCCAGTAGTATCCGCAACAGGGACGAGCAGTACTTC. Translated, it gives CASSIRNRDEQYF.

This clonotype has at least ten counts. This CDR3 is CASSETGTGQETQYF. For the CDR3, the DNA is TGTGCCAGCAGCGAGACCGGGACAGGTCAAGAGACCCAGTACTTC. This chain uses TRBV7-9 with TRBJ2-5; 8 bases map to TRBD1. The CDR3 loop spans 15 amino acids. Germline V lookup: CDR1 SEHNR, CDR2 FQNEAQ (reference sequence). Trimming cost V 5 bases and J 2 bases; bases outside gene matches: 7.

The sample holds a few counts of this clonotype. The rearrangement joins TRBV6-2 or TRBV6-3 to TRBJ2-2, with 8 bases aligning to TRBD1. This CDR3 has 15 residues. Germline-derived CDR1 and CDR2 are MNHEY and SVGEGT. V lost 6 bases, J lost 6 bases, and 9 bases stayed unmatched. This CDR3 reads CASSLWQGAAGELFF. CDR3 nucleotides: TGTGCCAGCAGCCTGTGGCAGGGGGCGGCCGGGGAGCTGTTTTTT.

Ten or more counts support this clonotype. The rearrangement uses TRBV12-3 or TRBV12-4 and TRBJ2-1; possible D gene TRBD2, 7 bases. This CDR3 spans 14 amino acids. Trimming took 2 bases from V and 9 from J, leaving 14 bases between them. In nucleotides, the CDR3 is TGTGCCAGCAGTTTATTGGGGGGGCTCATTGAGCAGTTCTTC. This encodes CASSLLGGLIEQFF.

The V call is TRBV20-1, the J call TRBJ2-7, with D possibly being TRBD1 (5 bases). This CDR3 has 16 residues. Germline loops: CDR1 DFQATT, CDR2 SNEGSKA (reference sequence). Trimming removed 0 bases at V and 3 bases at J, with 18 bases between. CDR3 in DNA: TGCAGTGCTAGAGATCCTAACTCCCGACAGTACTACGAGCAGTACTTC. This sequence encodes CSARDPNSRQYYEQYF.